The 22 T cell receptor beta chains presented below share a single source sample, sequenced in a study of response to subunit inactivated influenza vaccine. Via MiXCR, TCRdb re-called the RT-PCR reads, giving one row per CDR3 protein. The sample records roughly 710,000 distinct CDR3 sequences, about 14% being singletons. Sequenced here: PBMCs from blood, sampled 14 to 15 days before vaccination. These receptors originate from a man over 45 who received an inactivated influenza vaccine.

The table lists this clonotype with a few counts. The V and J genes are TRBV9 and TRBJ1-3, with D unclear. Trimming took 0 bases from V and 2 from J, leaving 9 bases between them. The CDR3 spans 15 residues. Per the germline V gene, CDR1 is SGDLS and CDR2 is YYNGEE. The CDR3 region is CASSVGRKAGNTIYF. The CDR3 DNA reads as TGTGCCAGCAGCGTAGGACGCAAAGCTGGAAACACCATATATTTT.

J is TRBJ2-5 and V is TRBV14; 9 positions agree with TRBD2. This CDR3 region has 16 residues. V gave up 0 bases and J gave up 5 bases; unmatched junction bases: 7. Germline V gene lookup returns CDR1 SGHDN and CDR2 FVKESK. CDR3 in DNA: TGTGCCAGCAGCCAAGATCGCCTAGCGGGGATCGAGACCCAGTACTTC. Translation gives CASSQDRLAGIETQYF.

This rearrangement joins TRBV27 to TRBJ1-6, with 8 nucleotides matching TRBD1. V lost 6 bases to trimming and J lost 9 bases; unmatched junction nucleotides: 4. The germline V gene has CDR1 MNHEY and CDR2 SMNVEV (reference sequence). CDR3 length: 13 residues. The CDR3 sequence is CASRRQGSSPLHF. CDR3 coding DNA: TGTGCCAGCAGGCGACAGGGGAGTTCACCCCTCCACTTT.

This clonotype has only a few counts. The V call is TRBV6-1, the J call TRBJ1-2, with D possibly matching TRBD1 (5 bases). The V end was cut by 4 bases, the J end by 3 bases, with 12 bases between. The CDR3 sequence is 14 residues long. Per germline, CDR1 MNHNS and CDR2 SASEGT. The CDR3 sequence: CASSGDSIDYGYTF. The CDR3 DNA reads TGTGCCAGCAGTGGAGACAGCATCGACTATGGCTACACCTTC.

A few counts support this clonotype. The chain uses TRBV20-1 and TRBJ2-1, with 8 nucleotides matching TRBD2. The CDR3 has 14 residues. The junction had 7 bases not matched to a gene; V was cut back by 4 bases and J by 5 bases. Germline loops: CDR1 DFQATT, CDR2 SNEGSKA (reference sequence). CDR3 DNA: TGCAGTGCTATCCAGCGGGAGTCTAACAATGAGCAGTTCTTC. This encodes CSAIQRESNNEQFF.

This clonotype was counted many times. The CDR3 nucleotides are TGTGCCACCAGTGGACAGGGTTACAATGAGCAGTTCTTC. Translated: CATSGQGYNEQFF. V usage is TRBV24-1 and J usage is TRBJ2-1, with 7 bases aligning to TRBD1. CDR1 and CDR2 from the germline V gene are KGHDR and SFDVKD. Losses at the gene ends were 5 bases for V and 4 bases for J; bases not matched to a gene: 1. The CDR3 sequence is 13 residues long.

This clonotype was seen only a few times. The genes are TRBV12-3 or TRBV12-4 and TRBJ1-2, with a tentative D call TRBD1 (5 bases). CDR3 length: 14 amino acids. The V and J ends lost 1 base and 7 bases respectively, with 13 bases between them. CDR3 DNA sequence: TGTGCCAGCAGTTTAGAATGGGGGAAGAGTGGCTACACCTTC. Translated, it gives CASSLEWGKSGYTF.

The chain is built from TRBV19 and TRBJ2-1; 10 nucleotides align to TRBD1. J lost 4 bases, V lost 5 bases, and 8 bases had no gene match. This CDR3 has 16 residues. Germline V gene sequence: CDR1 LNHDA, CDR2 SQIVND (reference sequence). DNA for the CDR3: TGTGCCAGTAGTGGGTGGACAGGGGGGCAATACAATGAGCAGTTCTTC. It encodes CASSGWTGGQYNEQFF.

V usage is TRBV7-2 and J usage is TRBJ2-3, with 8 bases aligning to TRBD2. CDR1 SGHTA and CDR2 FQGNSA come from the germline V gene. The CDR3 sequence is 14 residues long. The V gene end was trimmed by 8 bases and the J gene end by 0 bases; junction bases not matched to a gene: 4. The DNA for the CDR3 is TGTGCCAGCCAAATAGCGGGGAGCACAGATACGCAGTATTTT. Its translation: CASQIAGSTDTQYF.

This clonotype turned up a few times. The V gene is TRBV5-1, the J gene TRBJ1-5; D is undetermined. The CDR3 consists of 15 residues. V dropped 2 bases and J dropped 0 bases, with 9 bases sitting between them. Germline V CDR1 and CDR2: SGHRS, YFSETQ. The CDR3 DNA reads TGCGCCAGCAGCTTACTTGGGGATAGCAATCAGCCCCAGCATTTT. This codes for CASSLLGDSNQPQHF.

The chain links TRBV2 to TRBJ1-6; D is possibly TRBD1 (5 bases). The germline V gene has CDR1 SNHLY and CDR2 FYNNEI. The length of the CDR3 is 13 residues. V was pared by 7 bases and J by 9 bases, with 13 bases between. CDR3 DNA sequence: TGTGCCAGCAACACAGGCTTTGTTTCACCCCTCCACTTT. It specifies CASNTGFVSPLHF.

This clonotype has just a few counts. The CDR3 DNA reads as TGCGCCAGCAGCTTGTCCGGGGACCGCACAGATACGCAGTATTTT. Translating gives CASSLSGDRTDTQYF. The V call is TRBV5-1, the J call TRBJ2-3; the D call may be TRBD1 or TRBD2 (5 bases each). The CDR3 loop spans 15 amino acids. The germline V gene encodes CDR1 SGHRS and CDR2 YFSETQ. V lost 1 base and J lost 1, with 10 bases in between.

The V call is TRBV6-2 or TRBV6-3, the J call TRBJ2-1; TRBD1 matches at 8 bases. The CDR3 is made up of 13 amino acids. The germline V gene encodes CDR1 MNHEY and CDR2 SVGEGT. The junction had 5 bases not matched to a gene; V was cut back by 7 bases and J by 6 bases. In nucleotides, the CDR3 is TGTGCCAGCACCGACAGGGGAAGCAATGAGCAGTTCTTC. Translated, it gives CASTDRGSNEQFF.

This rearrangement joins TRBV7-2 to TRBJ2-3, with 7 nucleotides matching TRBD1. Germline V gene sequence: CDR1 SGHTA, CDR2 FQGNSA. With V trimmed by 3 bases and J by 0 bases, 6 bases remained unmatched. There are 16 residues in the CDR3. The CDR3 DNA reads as TGTGCCAGCAGCTTTCGGACAGGCCCTAGCACAGATACGCAGTATTTT. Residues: CASSFRTGPSTDTQYF.

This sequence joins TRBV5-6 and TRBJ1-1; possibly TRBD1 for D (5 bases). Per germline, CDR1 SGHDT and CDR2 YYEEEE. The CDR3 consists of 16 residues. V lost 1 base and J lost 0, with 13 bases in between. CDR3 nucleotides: TGTGCCAGCAGCTTGATGCAGGGACGGGTGAACACTGAAGCTTTCTTT. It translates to CASSLMQGRVNTEAFF. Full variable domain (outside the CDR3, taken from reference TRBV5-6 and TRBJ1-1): DAGVTQSPTHLIKTRGQQVTLRCSPKSGHDTVSWYQQALGQGPQFIFQYYEEEERQRGNFPDRFSGHQFPNYSSELNVNALLLGDSALYLCASSLMQGRVNTEAFFGQGTRLTVV.

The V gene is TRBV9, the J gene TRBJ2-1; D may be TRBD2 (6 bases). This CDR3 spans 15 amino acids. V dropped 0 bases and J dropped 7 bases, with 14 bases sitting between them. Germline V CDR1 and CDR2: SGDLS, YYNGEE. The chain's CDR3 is CASSVGILAANEQFF. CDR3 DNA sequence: TGTGCCAGCAGCGTAGGAATATTAGCGGCGAATGAGCAGTTCTTC.

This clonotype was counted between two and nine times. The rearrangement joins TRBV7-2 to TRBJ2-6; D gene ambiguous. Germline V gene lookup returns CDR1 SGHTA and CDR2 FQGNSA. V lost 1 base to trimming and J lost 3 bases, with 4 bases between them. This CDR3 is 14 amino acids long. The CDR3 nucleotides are TGTGCCAGCAGCTTAGTTCTTGGGGCCAACGTCCTGACTTTC. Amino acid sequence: CASSLVLGANVLTF. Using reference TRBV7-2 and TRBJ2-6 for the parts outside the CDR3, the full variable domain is GAGVSQSPSNKVTEKGKDVELRCDPISGHTALYWYRQSLGQGLEFLIYFQGNSAPDKSGLPSDRFSAERTGGSVSTLTIQRTQQEDSAVYLCASSLVLGANVLTFGAGSRLTVL.

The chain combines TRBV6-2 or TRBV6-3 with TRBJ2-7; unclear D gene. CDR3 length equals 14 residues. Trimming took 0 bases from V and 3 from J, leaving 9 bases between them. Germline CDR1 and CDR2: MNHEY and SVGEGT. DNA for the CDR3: TGTGCCAGCAGTTACTCAACAGATTACTACGAGCAGTACTTC. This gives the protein CASSYSTDYYEQYF.

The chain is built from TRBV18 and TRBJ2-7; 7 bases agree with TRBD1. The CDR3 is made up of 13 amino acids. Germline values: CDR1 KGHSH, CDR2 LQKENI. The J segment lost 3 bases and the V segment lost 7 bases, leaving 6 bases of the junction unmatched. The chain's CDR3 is CASLRTGDYEQYF. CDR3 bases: TGTGCCAGCTTACGCACAGGGGACTACGAGCAGTACTTC.

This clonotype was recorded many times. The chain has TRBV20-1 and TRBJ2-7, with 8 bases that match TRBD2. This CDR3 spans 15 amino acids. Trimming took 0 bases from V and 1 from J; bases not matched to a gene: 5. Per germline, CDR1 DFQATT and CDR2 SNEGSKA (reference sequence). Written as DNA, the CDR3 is TGCAGTGCTAGAGATCGACTAGCGTCATCCTACGAGCAGTACTTC. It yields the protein CSARDRLASSYEQYF.

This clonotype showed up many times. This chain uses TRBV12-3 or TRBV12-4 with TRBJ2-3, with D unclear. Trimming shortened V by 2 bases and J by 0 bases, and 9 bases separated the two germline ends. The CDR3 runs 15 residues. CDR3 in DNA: TGTGCCAGCAGTTTAAACGGGCAGAGCACAGATACGCAGTATTTT. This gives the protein CASSLNGQSTDTQYF.

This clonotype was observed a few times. The CDR3 DNA sequence: TGTGCCAGCAGCCCCTTAAGCGGGCGTTACAATGAGCAGTTCTTC. The encoded protein is CASSPLSGRYNEQFF. V gene TRBV7-2 combines with J gene TRBJ2-1; possible D gene TRBD2, 6 bases. CDR3 length: 15 amino acids. The V end was cut by 5 bases, the J end by 4 bases, with 15 bases between. The germline CDR1 and CDR2 sequences are SGHTA and FQGNSA.